Listed here are 27 T cell receptor beta chains from one sample, sequenced in a study of blood T cell repertoires in COVID-19. TCRdb keeps only in-frame clones here, not all; method: immunoSEQ multiplex PCR. The table shows some 87,000 clones, with around three quarters occurring only once. The sample comprised peripheral blood. The receptors come from a man aged 45-60 years who had recovered from COVID-19.

V and J are TRBV7-2 and TRBJ1-1, with D tentatively TRBD1 (6 bases). From germline, CDR1 is SGHTA and CDR2 FQGNSA. CDR3 size: 15 residues. V lost 3 bases to trimming and J lost 4 bases, with 15 bases between them. The CDR3, as DNA: TGTGCCAGCAGCTTCACGGACAGTCTGGGCACTGAAGCTTTCTTT. This sequence encodes CASSFTDSLGTEAFF.

The rearrangement uses TRBV4-1 and TRBJ2-6; 9 bases match TRBD1. J gave up 1 base and V 0 bases, and 10 bases lay outside the gene matches. The CDR3 extends over 20 amino acids. Germline V CDR1 and CDR2: MGHRA, YSYEKL. The CDR3: CASSQEPTGGAGSGANVLTF. Here the CDR3 DNA reads TGCGCCAGCAGCCAAGAGCCCACAGGGGGCGCTGGGTCTGGGGCCAACGTCCTGACTTTC.

This sequence joins TRBV5-1 and TRBJ1-2; D is uncertain. The ends were cut back, 1 base at V and 4 bases at J, with 17 bases in the middle. The CDR3 consists of 16 residues. CDR1 SGHRS and CDR2 YFSETQ come from the germline V gene. CDR3 in DNA: TGCGCCAGCAGCTTGATCCCCGGGGAGTCGAGCTATGGCTACACCTTC. Protein sequence: CASSLIPGESSYGYTF.

The chain links TRBV14 to TRBJ2-1, with 8 positions matching TRBD1. Trimming took 1 base from V and 2 from J; bases not matched to a gene: 10. Per the germline V gene, CDR1 is SGHDN and CDR2 is FVKESK. CDR3 length: 18 residues. CDR3 bases: TGTGCCAGCAGCCAAGCCGGCAGGGGGCGAGTAACCTACAATGAGCAGTTCTTC. Translating it yields CASSQAGRGRVTYNEQFF. The variable domain in full, with the rest retrieved from reference TRBV14 and TRBJ2-1, is EAGVTQFPSHSVIEKGQTVTLRCDPISGHDNLYWYRRVMGKEIKFLLHFVKESKQDESGMPNNRFLAERTGGTYSTLKVQPAELEDSGVYFCASSQAGRGRVTYNEQFFGPGTRLTVL.

This clone was seen many times. The chain couples TRBV28 to TRBJ1-4, with D possibly TRBD1 on 5 matching bases. V lost 4 bases and J 8 bases, leaving 11 bases between the germline ends. This CDR3 region has 13 residues. The V gene's germline CDR1 is MDHEN and CDR2 SYDVKM. CDR3 sequence reads: CASSSGLREKLFF. CDR3 in DNA: TGTGCCAGCAGTTCAGGGTTGAGGGAAAAACTGTTTTTT.

This chain joins TRBV5-1 and TRBJ2-7, with a tentative D call TRBD1 (6 bases). The V and J ends lost 1 base and 6 bases respectively, with 14 bases between them. The CDR3 spans 14 residues. Germline V CDR1 and CDR2: SGHRS, YFSETQ. CDR3 region: CASSLLTGTGEQYF. The DNA for the CDR3 is TGCGCCAGCAGCTTGTTAACAGGGACGGGCGAGCAGTACTTC.

CDR3 sequence (DNA): TGTGCCAGCAGTTACCCGGACAGTCTAGGCTACACCTTC. Translating it yields CASSYPDSLGYTF. The V call is TRBV6-5, the J call TRBJ1-2, with a possible D match to TRBD1 (6 bases). The CDR3 sequence is 13 residues long. The germline V gene has CDR1 MNHEY and CDR2 SVGAGI. V lost 2 bases, J lost 8 bases, and 12 bases lay in between.

The chain has TRBV18 and TRBJ1-2; D possibly corresponds to TRBD1 (6 bases). Germline CDR1 KGHSH, CDR2 LQKENI. V lost 3 bases and J 2 bases, leaving 10 bases between the germline ends. The CDR3 loop spans 14 amino acids. DNA of the CDR3: TGTGCCAGCTCACCTACGACAGGCAACTATGGCTACACCTTC. As protein: CASSPTTGNYGYTF.

The rearrangement joins TRBV7-3 to TRBJ2-2; perhaps TRBD2 as D (6 bases). Germline V gives CDR1 SGHTA, CDR2 FQGTGA. The ends were cut back, 2 bases at V and 2 bases at J, with 12 bases in the middle. There are 16 residues in the CDR3. The chain's CDR3 is CASSLLGTPNTGELFF. The CDR3 bases are TGTGCCAGCAGCTTACTCGGGACTCCAAACACCGGGGAGCTGTTTTTT.

This chain joins TRBV5-1 and TRBJ2-7; the match to TRBD2 covers 14 bases. The germline CDR1 and CDR2 sequences are SGHRS and YFSETQ. The CDR3 runs to 16 residues. The trim removed 0 bases at V and 7 bases at J, leaving 6 bases unmatched. The CDR3 is CASSLAGLAGVGEQYF. The CDR3, as DNA: TGCGCCAGCAGCTTGGCGGGACTAGCGGGAGTGGGGGAGCAGTACTTC.

This chain connects TRBV6-6 to TRBJ1-5, with a possible D match to TRBD1 (5 bases). This CDR3 contains 13 residues. CDR1 and CDR2 from the germline V gene are MNHNY and SVGAGI (reference sequence). Trimming cost V 4 bases and J 6 bases, with 10 bases left between them. The CDR3 nucleotides read TGTGCCAGCAGTTTTAAGGGGTTTCAGCCCCAGCATTTT. Its protein product is CASSFKGFQPQHF.

The chain links TRBV7-2 to TRBJ2-3; 10 positions agree with TRBD1. CDR1 and CDR2 from the germline V gene are SGHTA and FQGNSA. The junction had 2 bases not matched to a gene; V was cut back by 5 bases and J by 6 bases. This CDR3 has 13 amino acids. Here the CDR3 reads CASSVDRGDTQYF. CDR3 DNA sequence: TGTGCCAGCAGCGTGGACAGGGGGGATACGCAGTATTTT.

The chain joins TRBV5-4 to TRBJ1-2, with 12 positions matching TRBD1. J was trimmed by 6 bases and V by 4 bases; bases with no gene match: 10. CDR1 and CDR2 (germline): SGHNT, YYREEE (reference sequence). The CDR3 is 16 residues long. The CDR3 region has the DNA TGTGCCAGCAGCCCATACCTCGGGACAGGGGGCAATGGCTACACCTTC. Its protein is CASSPYLGTGGNGYTF. The full variable domain, its missing parts supplied by reference TRBV5-4 and TRBJ1-2, is ETGVTQSPTHLIKTRGQQVTLRCSSQSGHNTVSWYQQALGQGPQFIFQYYREEENGRGNFPPRFSGLQFPNYSSELNVNALELDDSALYLCASSPYLGTGGNGYTFGSGTRLTVV.

This sequence joins TRBV3-1 (or the pseudogene TRBV3-2) and TRBJ2-7; 13 bases map to TRBD2. Germline V gives CDR1 LGHDT, CDR2 YNNKEL (reference sequence). V trimming: 4 bases; J trimming: 6 bases; junction bases outside the gene matches: 6. The CDR3 length is 15 residues. As DNA, the CDR3 is TGTGCCAGCAGCCTCTGGACTAGCGGGAGCTCCGAGCAGTACTTC. It codes for CASSLWTSGSSEQYF.

The chain combines TRBV5-1 with TRBJ1-2; D gene uncertain. Trimming shortened V by 4 bases and J by 5 bases, and 15 bases separated the two germline ends. The CDR3 extends over 14 amino acids. CDR1 is SGHRS, CDR2 YFSETQ, per germline. For the CDR3, the DNA is TGCGCCAGCAGCCTAGGTCCAACTGGGTATGGCTACACCTTC. This codes for CASSLGPTGYGYTF.

The chain joins TRBV7-9 to TRBJ1-6, with D uncertain. Germline loops: CDR1 SEHNR, CDR2 FQNEAQ (reference sequence). The CDR3 extends over 13 amino acids. V was pared by 1 base and J by 5 bases, with 3 bases between. The CDR3 DNA follows: TGTGCCAGCAGCTTAGTAGATAATTCACCCCTCCACTTT. Its translation is CASSLVDNSPLHF.

This sequence joins TRBV6-2 or TRBV6-3 and TRBJ1-2; 7 bases map to TRBD1. Unmatched junction bases numbered 6, after V lost 5 bases and J lost 6 bases. This CDR3 has 13 residues. The germline V gene has CDR1 MNHEY and CDR2 SVGEGT. The CDR3 DNA is TGTGCCAGCAGTGAGGGACAGCAAGATGGCTACACCTTC. Protein: CASSEGQQDGYTF.

The gene calls are TRBV20-1 and TRBJ2-1, with 7 positions matching TRBD2. The ends lost 3 bases at V and 9 bases at J; junction bases unmatched: 14. Germline V CDR1 and CDR2: DFQATT, SNEGSKA (reference sequence). CDR3 size: 15 residues. CDR3 sequence (DNA): TGCAGTGCTAGTGTCGCGGGAGTAGGGTACGGTGAGCAGTTCTTC. It translates to CSASVAGVGYGEQFF.

This rearrangement joins TRBV7-2 to TRBJ2-3, with 7 positions matching TRBD2. The CDR3 runs to 16 residues. Trimming took 3 bases from V and 0 from J; bases not matched to a gene: 6. Per the germline V gene, CDR1 is SGHTA and CDR2 is FQGNSA. CDR3 bases: TGTGCCAGCAGCTTCCAAGCGGGGTCTAGCACAGATACGCAGTATTTT. Protein sequence: CASSFQAGSSTDTQYF.

This clone was observed a single time. The rearrangement uses TRBV24-1 and TRBJ2-1; 10 bases align to TRBD2. The V segment lost 1 base and the J segment 5 bases; nucleotides outside the gene matches: 10. Looked up from germline, CDR1 is KGHDR and CDR2 is SFDVKD. This CDR3 has 18 amino acids. The CDR3, as DNA: TGTGCCACCAGTGATTTCCGAAGGGAACTAGCGGGAAACAATGAGCAGTTCTTC. This gives the protein CATSDFRRELAGNNEQFF.

The chain employs TRBV19 and TRBJ1-5; the match to TRBD1 covers 7 bases. CDR3 length: 15 amino acids. Germline lookup yields CDR1 LNHDA and CDR2 SQIVND (reference sequence). Losses at the gene ends were 5 bases for V and 7 bases for J; bases not matched to a gene: 11. CDR3 loop: CASSVSGRGEQPQHF. The CDR3 DNA reads TGTGCCAGTAGTGTTAGCGGCAGGGGGGAACAGCCCCAGCATTTT.

This chain joins TRBV9 and TRBJ2-1; 8 nucleotides line up with TRBD2. This CDR3 has 16 residues. V lost 4 bases to trimming and J lost 1 base; unmatched junction nucleotides: 7. CDR1 and CDR2 from the germline V gene are SGDLS and YYNGEE. CDR3 nucleotides: TGTGCCAGCAGCCCCCTGGCGGGGGGTTCCTACAATGAGCAGTTCTTC. Its translation: CASSPLAGGSYNEQFF. The whole variable domain, remainder taken from reference TRBV9 and TRBJ2-1, is DSGVTQTPKHLITATGQRVTLRCSPRSGDLSVYWYQQSLDQGLQFLIQYYNGEERAKGNILERFSAQQFPDLHSELNLSSLELGDSALYFCASSPLAGGSYNEQFFGPGTRLTVL.

This sequence joins TRBV7-8 and TRBJ1-1; D is possibly TRBD1 (6 bases). V lost 8 bases to trimming and J lost 2 bases, with 24 bases between them. The germline gives CDR1 SGHVS, CDR2 FQNEAQ. The CDR3 loop spans 17 amino acids. Here the CDR3 reads CASFLRGLLDSNTEAFF. The CDR3 nucleotides are TGTGCCAGCTTCCTGCGGGGGCTGCTGGATAGTAACACTGAAGCTTTCTTT. The whole variable domain, remainder taken from reference TRBV7-8 and TRBJ1-1, is GAGVSQSPRYKVAKRGQDVALRCDPISGHVSLFWYQQALGQGPEFLTYFQNEAQLDKSGLPSDRFFAERPEGSVSTLKIQRTQQEDSAVYLCASFLRGLLDSNTEAFFGQGTRLTVV.

This clone was recorded once. The rearrangement joins TRBV7-9 to TRBJ1-1; TRBD1 might be the D (6 bases). The germline CDR1 and CDR2 sequences are SEHNR and FQNEAQ (reference sequence). CDR3 length: 13 residues. Trimming took off 7 bases at V and 5 bases at J, with 14 bases between the two ends. Here the CDR3 DNA reads TGTGCCAGCACCGCACAGGGCTATACTGAAGCTTTCTTT. Residues: CASTAQGYTEAFF.

This clone was detected only once. V gene TRBV2 combines with J gene TRBJ2-7, with TRBD1 identical over 7 bases. Trimming took 8 bases from V and 4 from J; bases not matched to a gene: 5. This CDR3 comprises 12 residues. In germline, CDR1 is SNHLY, CDR2 FYNNEI. The CDR3 spells CASRTGPYEQYF. In DNA, the CDR3 is TGTGCCAGCCGGACAGGTCCGTACGAGCAGTACTTC.

V usage is TRBV7-2 and J usage is TRBJ2-2; a weak D match, TRBD2 (6 bases). CDR3 length equals 15 residues. Germline lookup yields CDR1 SGHTA and CDR2 FQGNSA. Trimming removed 5 bases from V and 6 bases from J, with 16 bases in between. CDR3 sequence: CASSPGGQVPGELFF. In DNA form, the CDR3 reads TGTGCCAGCAGCCCCGGGGGTCAGGTGCCCGGGGAGCTGTTTTTT.

This clone has just a few counts. The chain recombines TRBV5-1 with TRBJ2-2, with 10 nucleotides matching TRBD2. V trimming: 2 bases; J trimming: 3 bases; junction bases outside the gene matches: 4. The CDR3 has 16 residues. The V gene's germline CDR1 is SGHRS and CDR2 YFSETQ. The CDR3 here is CASSLSGGAYTGELFF. As DNA, the CDR3 is TGCGCCAGCAGCTTAAGCGGGGGGGCCTACACCGGGGAGCTGTTTTTT.